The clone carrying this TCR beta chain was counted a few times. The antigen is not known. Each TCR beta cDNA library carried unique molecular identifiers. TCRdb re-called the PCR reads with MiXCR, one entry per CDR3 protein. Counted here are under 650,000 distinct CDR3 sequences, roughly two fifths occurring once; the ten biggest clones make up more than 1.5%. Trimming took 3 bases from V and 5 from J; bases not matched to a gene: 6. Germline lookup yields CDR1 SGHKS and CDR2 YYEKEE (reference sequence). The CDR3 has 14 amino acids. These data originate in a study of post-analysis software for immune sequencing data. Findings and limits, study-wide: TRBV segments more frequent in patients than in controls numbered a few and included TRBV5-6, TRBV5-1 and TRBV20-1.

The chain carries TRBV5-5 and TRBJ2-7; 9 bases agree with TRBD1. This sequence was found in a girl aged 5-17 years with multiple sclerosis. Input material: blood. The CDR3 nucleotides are TGTGCCAGCAGCTGGGGACAGGGTCACGACGAGCAGTACTTC. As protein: CASSWGQGHDEQYF.